The entry below gives a single T cell receptor (beta chain) sequence along with its context. The data stem from a study of blood T cell repertoires in COVID-19. Study overall: Some COVID-19 samples were acute and others convalescent; all came from the United States, Italy and Spain.

Sequencing used immunoSEQ multiplex PCR; TCRdb keeps in-frame clones, though not all of them. The repertoire holds 20,000 to 25,000 clones, with nearly 75% as singletons. The germline V and J ends were trimmed by 5 bases and 7 bases, with 11 bases remaining between them. The CDR3 totals 13 residues. Germline V gene sequence: CDR1 SGHTA, CDR2 FQGNSA. The sequencing input was peripheral blood. This chain uses TRBV7-2 with TRBJ2-2; weak D call: TRBD1 (5 bases). The clonotype originates from a human donor in a cohort sampled during active or convalescent COVID-19. The chain's CDR3 is CASSPGWDGELFF. In nucleotides, the CDR3 is TGTGCCAGCAGCCCAGGGTGGGACGGGGAGCTGTTTTTT.